A selection of T cell receptor beta chains follows, all from one sample in a study of vaccination effects on CD4 cells after COVID-19. Which antigens these TCRs recognize remains unknown. The assay was immunoSEQ multiplex PCR, and TCRdb's table has in-frame clones only and misses some. Here the sample spans tens of thousands of clones, about four fifths being singletons. This material consisted of CD4+ T cells from PBMCs cultured with HCoV-NL63 spike peptides, taken before COVID-19 vaccination. The receptors were sampled from a human donor who received a COVID-19 vaccine. CDR3s include the opening cysteine and the closing phenylalanine or tryptophan. The D gene is left open where the match is weak. Not every row has a clone size; where given, it reads once, few, many or a size class.

CASSRTEYNEQFF	TGTGCCAGCAGTCGGACAGAGTACAATGAGCAGTTCTTC	TRBJ2-1	.	TRBV12-3/TRBV12-4	.
CASSGPVGQGSGGQPQHF	TGCGCCAGCAGTGGGCCAGTAGGACAGGGATCAGGAGGTCAGCCCCAGCATTTT	TRBJ1-5	.	TRBV10-1	TRBD1
CASKSTSGGAGEQFF	TGTGCCAGCAAGTCGACTAGCGGGGGGGCAGGTGAGCAGTTCTTC	TRBJ2-1	.	TRBV6-5	TRBD2
CASTDEGMRGYTF	TGCGCCAGCACTGACGAGGGGATGCGTGGCTACACCTTC	TRBJ1-2	.	TRBV5-1	.
CATSSQRGNTGELFF	TGTGCCACCAGCTCGCAAAGGGGGAACACCGGGGAGCTGTTTTTT	TRBJ2-2	.	TRBV24-1	.
CASRHVGTSANTGELFF	TGTGCCAGCAGACACGTCGGGACGTCTGCTAACACCGGGGAGCTGTTTTTT	TRBJ2-2	few	TRBV3-1/TRBV3-2	.
CASSLFSDRSFQETQYF	TGTGCCAGCAGCTTATTTTCCGACAGGTCATTCCAAGAGACCCAGTACTTC	TRBJ2-5	.	TRBV7-6	.
CASSLAYNEQFF	TGCGCCAGCAGCTTGGCTTACAATGAGCAGTTCTTC	TRBJ2-1	.	TRBV5-1	.
CASSDHHGTINTGELFF	TGTGCCAGCAGCGACCATCACGGGACTATTAACACCGGGGAGCTGTTTTTT	TRBJ2-2	.	TRBV9	TRBD2
CASSLSTPAPKNIQYF	TGCGCCAGCAGCTTGTCGACTCCCGCCCCCAAAAACATTCAGTACTTC	TRBJ2-4	.	TRBV5-1	.
CASSSYRGLAKNIQYF	TGTGCCAGCAGTTCATACAGGGGTTTGGCCAAAAACATTCAGTACTTC	TRBJ2-4	.	TRBV6-5	TRBD1
CASSIFPGARGGELFF	TGTGCCAGTAGTATATTTCCAGGGGCGCGGGGCGGGGAGCTGTTTTTT	TRBJ2-2	.	TRBV19	.
CASSPLAASNTGELFF	TGTGCCAGCTCACCCCTCGCAGCCTCGAACACCGGGGAGCTGTTTTTT	TRBJ2-2	.	TRBV18	.
CASSRDRGPYNEQFF	TGTGCCAGCAGTCGGGACAGGGGACCCTACAATGAGCAGTTCTTC	TRBJ2-1	few	TRBV6-5	TRBD1
CATSDYLGGTETDTQYF	TGTGCCACCAGTGATTATCTGGGGGGGACAGAAACAGATACGCAGTATTTT	TRBJ2-3	.	TRBV24-1	.
CASSLTSGGPSSYNEQFF	TGTGCCAGTAGCCTCACTAGCGGGGGGCCCAGCTCCTACAATGAGCAGTTCTTC	TRBJ2-1	.	TRBV19	TRBD2
CAIAGTEVRYNEQFF	TGTGCCATCGCCGGGACAGAAGTACGTTACAATGAGCAGTTCTTC	TRBJ2-1	.	TRBV10-3	TRBD1
CASSARTGSDTQYF	TGTGCCAGCAGCGCAAGGACTGGATCCGATACGCAGTATTTT	TRBJ2-3	.	TRBV9	.
CASRAKRGGHGELFF	TGTGCCAGCAGAGCGAAGCGGGGGGGCCACGGGGAGCTGTTTTTT	TRBJ2-2	.	TRBV2	TRBD2
CASSVNLRQGDLYGYTF	TGTGCCAGCAGCGTAAATTTAAGACAGGGGGACCTATATGGCTACACCTTC	TRBJ1-2	.	TRBV9	TRBD1
CASSIGNRPDTQYF	TGTGCCAGTAGTATAGGTAATCGGCCAGATACGCAGTATTTT	TRBJ2-3	.	TRBV19	.
CASSGTSVSTDTQYF	TGCGCCAGCAGCGGAACTAGCGTAAGCACAGATACGCAGTATTTT	TRBJ2-3	once	TRBV5-1	TRBD2
CASSFDRGTDTQYF	TGTGCCAGCAGCTTTGACAGGGGCACAGATACGCAGTATTTT	TRBJ2-3	.	TRBV7-2	TRBD1
CASSQGGEDTGELFF	TGTGCCAGCAGCCAAGGGGGCGAGGACACCGGGGAGCTGTTTTTT	TRBJ2-2	few	TRBV3-1/TRBV3-2	.
CSVAQGLLF	TGCAGCGTGGCCCAGGGTCTCCTCTTC	TRBJ2-1	few	TRBV29-1	.
CASSLPVNNEQFF	TGTGCCAGCAGTTTACCCGTAAACAATGAGCAGTTCTTC	TRBJ2-1	.	TRBV28	.
CASSPIWGGAGTDTQYF	TGTGCCAGCAGCCCCATCTGGGGGGGGGCTGGCACAGATACGCAGTATTTT	TRBJ2-3	.	TRBV4-2	.
CASSAGVNTGELFF	TGTGCCAGCAGTGCGGGTGTGAACACCGGGGAGCTGTTTTTT	TRBJ2-2	.	TRBV2	.
CASSQSGRGLDYGYTF	TGTGCCAGCAGCCAATCGGGCAGGGGGCTAGACTATGGCTACACCTTC	TRBJ1-2	.	TRBV16	TRBD1
CASSAGQETQYF	TGTGCCAGCAGCGCGGGGCAAGAGACCCAGTACTTC	TRBJ2-5	once	TRBV7-9	.
CASSMGIRGSNQPQHF	TGTGCCAGTAGTATGGGAATCAGGGGTAGCAATCAGCCCCAGCATTTT	TRBJ1-5	.	TRBV19	.
CASSGIGLQGTYNSPLHF	TGTGCCAGCAGCGGGATCGGGCTACAGGGAACGTATAATTCACCCCTCCACTTT	TRBJ1-6	.	TRBV27	.
CASSLHDLPPSPLHF	TGTGCCAGCAGCTTGCATGACTTGCCACCTTCACCCCTCCACTTT	TRBJ1-6	.	TRBV5-5	.
CASRDGEYTGELFF	TGTGCCAGTAGAGACGGGGAGTACACCGGGGAGCTGTTTTTT	TRBJ2-2	few	TRBV19	.
CASSADRTGGNTIYF	TGTGCCAGCAGTGCGGACCGGACGGGCGGAAACACCATATATTTT	TRBJ1-3	.	TRBV2	.
CASSFRGRDTEAFF	TGTGCCAGCAGCTTCAGGGGGCGCGACACTGAAGCTTTCTTT	TRBJ1-1	.	TRBV7-2	TRBD1
CASSLGTGVGADTQYF	TGCGCCAGCAGCTTGGGGACAGGGGTAGGGGCAGATACGCAGTATTTT	TRBJ2-3	.	TRBV5-1	TRBD1
CASSRGWNSPLHF	TGTGCCAGCAGCCGTGGGTGGAATTCACCCCTCCACTTT	TRBJ1-6	few	TRBV12-3/TRBV12-4	.
CASSLSPLQTQYF	TGCGCCAGCAGCTTGAGTCCGTTGCAGACCCAGTACTTC	TRBJ2-5	.	TRBV5-1	.
CASTLFRGNNSPLHF	TGTGCCAGCACCCTATTCCGAGGCAATAATTCACCCCTCCACTTT	TRBJ1-6	.	TRBV7-9	.
CASSLLGGKGSPLHF	TGTGCCAGCAGCCTTCTGGGGGGGAAAGGTTCACCCCTCCACTTT	TRBJ1-6	.	TRBV7-9	.
CAISESGGGGSLASSTDTQYF	TGTGCCATCAGTGAGTCCGGGGGCGGGGGGTCTCTCGCCTCTAGCACAGATACGCAGTATTTT	TRBJ2-3	once	TRBV10-3	TRBD2
CASDRTGSSPLHF	TGTGCCAGCGATAGGACAGGGAGCTCACCCCTCCACTTT	TRBJ1-6	.	TRBV9	TRBD1
CASSLGDVGTSVETQYF	TGTGCCAGCAGCTTAGGAGATGTCGGGACTAGCGTAGAGACCCAGTACTTC	TRBJ2-5	.	TRBV7-7	TRBD2